Listed here are 22 T cell receptor beta chains from one sample, sequenced in a study of blood T cells in healthy people across ages. Alongside a J-beta primer mix, a sample-barcoded 5' primer served in a second PCR lasting 7 to 11 cycles. Using its own MiXCR run on the 5' RACE reads, TCRdb lists one record per CDR3 protein. This table holds some 900,000 distinct CDR3 sequences, about 48% found once. Sequenced: blood. The receptors were sampled from a man aged 30 to 45 in good health.

A few counts support this clonotype. The chain couples TRBV28 to TRBJ1-2, with 8 nucleotides matching TRBD1. Trimming at V came to 5 bases and at J to 4 bases, leaving 6 bases not matched to a gene. Per the germline V gene, CDR1 is MDHEN and CDR2 is SYDVKM. The CDR3 contains 14 residues. The CDR3 loop reads CASSPTGQVYGYTF. The CDR3, as DNA: TGTGCCAGCAGTCCAACGGGACAGGTCTATGGCTACACCTTC.

V usage is TRBV24-1 and J usage is TRBJ2-3; 8 bases match TRBD2. CDR3 size: 15 residues. The V segment lost 4 bases and the J segment 2 bases; nucleotides outside the gene matches: 4. The germline gives CDR1 KGHDR, CDR2 SFDVKD. The CDR3 loop reads CATSESGGITDTQYF. The DNA of the CDR3 is TGTGCCACCAGTGAAAGCGGGGGAATCACAGATACGCAGTATTTT.

This clonotype was seen a few times. The chain couples TRBV6-2 or TRBV6-3 to TRBJ2-7, with a possible D match to TRBD1 (6 bases). The CDR3 covers 13 residues. V lost 6 bases and J lost 2, with 11 bases in between. The germline CDR1 and CDR2 sequences are MNHEY and SVGEGT. CDR3 amino acids: CASRPTGPYEQYF. DNA for the CDR3: TGTGCCAGCAGGCCGACAGGCCCCTACGAGCAGTACTTC.

As regards this clonotype: This CDR3 fails to terminate in the conserved phenylalanine or tryptophan, so it likely reflects a read error. The rearrangement joins TRBV5-1 to TRBJ2-7; D is uncertain. This CDR3 region has 13 residues. With 4 bases removed from V and 0 bases from J, the gap between germline ends came to 8 bases. Per germline, CDR1 SGHRS and CDR2 YFSETQ. The CDR3 nucleotides are TGCGCCAGCAGCGTTCCCACCTCCTACGAGCAGTACATC. It encodes CASSVPTSYEQYI.

This clonotype was detected once. The gene calls are TRBV4-3 and TRBJ1-1; maybe TRBD1 (6 bases). Germline values: CDR1 LGHNA, CDR2 YSLEER. Trimming pared 1 base from V and 5 bases from J, leaving 11 bases between. This CDR3 spans 14 amino acids. The DNA of the CDR3 is TGCGCCAGCAGCCAAGCAGGGGAAGGAACTGAAGCTTTCTTT. The encoded protein is CASSQAGEGTEAFF.

V and J are TRBV4-3 and TRBJ2-2; D may be TRBD1 (5 bases). The CDR3 has 16 residues. With 4 bases removed from V and 5 bases from J, the gap between germline ends came to 17 bases. Germline loops: CDR1 LGHNA, CDR2 YSLEER. The CDR3 nucleotides read TGCGCCAGCAGCCGTGAATTCGCAGGGTGGACCGGGGAGCTGTTTTTT. Amino acid sequence: CASSREFAGWTGELFF.

This clonotype appeared a single time. The gene calls are TRBV10-3 and TRBJ2-2; no clear D. V was clipped by 7 bases and J by 6 bases, with 9 bases between them. This CDR3 is built from 12 residues. Germline CDR1 and CDR2: ENHRY and SYGVKD. This CDR3 reads CAITSPAGELFF. The CDR3 DNA follows: TGTGCCATCACGAGTCCGGCCGGGGAGCTGTTTTTT.

CDR3 nucleotides: TGTGCCAGCAGCCGTACAGGATTCGCCTATAGCAATCAGCCCCAGCATTTT. This codes for CASSRTGFAYSNQPQHF. The rearrangement uses TRBV12-3 or TRBV12-4 and TRBJ1-5, with D perhaps matching TRBD1 (5 bases). This CDR3 region has 17 residues. The germline V and J ends were trimmed by 6 bases and 0 bases, with 18 bases remaining between them.

The rearrangement links TRBV6-6 to TRBJ2-4; the D call may be TRBD1 or TRBD2 (7 bases each). The CDR3 runs to 17 residues. The V end was cut by 0 bases, the J end by 3 bases, with 15 bases between. Germline loops: CDR1 MNHNY, CDR2 SVGAGI (reference sequence). Here the CDR3 DNA reads TGTGCCAGCAGTTACTCGACAGGGAGGGAGGTCAAAAACATTCAGTACTTC. Its translation is CASSYSTGREVKNIQYF.

V is TRBV9 and J is TRBJ2-5; 10 nucleotides line up with TRBD1. Germline loops: CDR1 SGDLS, CDR2 YYNGEE. The CDR3 contains 16 residues. J lost 5 bases, V lost 3 bases, and 10 bases had no gene match. This CDR3 reads CASSASSGTGVETQYF. The CDR3 nucleotides are TGTGCCAGCAGCGCCAGCTCCGGGACAGGGGTGGAGACCCAGTACTTC.

The chain couples TRBV29-1 to TRBJ1-1, with D possibly being TRBD1 (6 bases). Trimming pared 6 bases from V and 1 base from J, leaving 15 bases between. Germline V gene data show CDR1 as SQVTM and CDR2 as ANQGSEA. This CDR3 contains 14 residues. The CDR3 loop is CSVAYPTGNTEAFF. The CDR3 DNA reads TGCAGCGTCGCCTACCCGACAGGGAACACTGAAGCTTTCTTT.

The V and J genes are TRBV9 and TRBJ2-3; 12 positions agree with TRBD2. Germline loops: CDR1 SGDLS, CDR2 YYNGEE. V dropped 4 bases and J dropped 9; count of bases not matched to a gene: 12. The CDR3 covers 16 residues. The CDR3 region has the DNA TGTGCCAGCAGCCCCGGGACTAGCGGGCTGGGGGGCACGCAGTATTTT. Its translation is CASSPGTSGLGGTQYF. The full variable domain, completed using reference TRBV9 and TRBJ2-3, is DSGVTQTPKHLITATGQRVTLRCSPRSGDLSVYWYQQSLDQGLQFLIQYYNGEERAKGNILERFSAQQFPDLHSELNLSSLELGDSALYFCASSPGTSGLGGTQYFGPGTRLTVL.

The genes are TRBV7-2 and TRBJ2-7; the match to TRBD1 covers 7 bases. The trim removed 3 bases at V and 6 bases at J, leaving 11 bases unmatched. From germline, CDR1 is SGHTA and CDR2 FQGNSA. The CDR3 has 15 amino acids. The CDR3 region is CASSLDGQVLREQYF. The CDR3 bases are TGTGCCAGCAGCTTGGATGGACAGGTTCTCCGCGAGCAGTACTTC.

The chain has TRBV11-2 and TRBJ2-5, with D perhaps matching TRBD2 (5 bases). The J call is in doubt because the DNA end fits TRBJ2-7 better. The CDR3 has 16 residues. Germline-derived CDR1 and CDR2 are SGHAT and FQNNGV. The CDR3 DNA reads TGTGCCAGCAGCTTAGGAGGATGGGAGAAGAGGTACGAGCAGTACTTC. Protein product: CASSLGGWEKRYEQYF.

This clonotype showed up just a few times. The chain uses TRBV9 and TRBJ1-4; D is perhaps TRBD1 (5 bases). This CDR3 is 16 amino acids long. Germline CDR1 SGDLS, CDR2 YYNGEE. Trimming removed 0 bases at V and 6 bases at J, with 15 bases between. Written as DNA, the CDR3 is TGTGCCAGCAGCGTAGCAGGGAACGAAATCTATGAAAAACTGTTTTTT. Its protein is CASSVAGNEIYEKLFF.

Here the CDR3 DNA reads TGTGCCAGCAGTTTGGTACAGCCAAACACTGAAGCTTTCTTT. Translated: CASSLVQPNTEAFF. The chain has TRBV12-3 or TRBV12-4 and TRBJ1-1; D remains unclear. The ends were cut back, 3 bases at V and 2 bases at J, with 10 bases in the middle. This CDR3 comprises 14 residues.

The chain uses TRBV3-1 and TRBJ2-5; no clear D gene. This CDR3 spans 12 amino acids. Trimming removed 1 base from V and 11 bases from J, with 11 bases in between. Germline CDR1 reads LGHDT; CDR2 reads YNNKEL (reference sequence). CDR3 loop: CASSQAGIEQYF. The CDR3 region has the DNA TGTGCCAGCAGCCAAGCGGGTATTGAGCAGTACTTC.

Comments on this clonotype: This may stem from a read error, because a much larger clone lies one nucleotide away. This chain links TRBV29-1 with TRBJ2-7; possibly TRBD1 for D (5 bases). This CDR3 has 12 residues. Trimming took off 5 bases at V and 2 bases at J, with 10 bases between the two ends. Germline V gene data show CDR1 as SQVTM and CDR2 as ANQGSEA. The CDR3 coding sequence is TGCAGCGTTCGGACGGACACCTACGAGCAGTACTTC. Its translation: CSVRTDTYEQYF.

Concerning this clonotype itself: The junction departs from the called germline gene at one end, perhaps through a read error. CDR3: CASNKFRRPTGIDEQYF. CDR3 nucleotide sequence: TGTGCCAGCAACAAGTTCCGGCGACCGACAGGAATCGACGAGCAGTACTTC. This sequence joins TRBV5-1 and TRBJ2-5, with TRBD1 as a possible D gene (6 bases). Judging by the DNA end, TRBJ2-7 fits better; the J call may be wrong. The CDR3 is 17 amino acids. In germline, CDR1 is SGHRS, CDR2 YFSETQ.

The chain has TRBV7-6 and TRBJ2-5, with D maybe TRBD1 (5 bases). The end of the DNA is better explained by TRBJ2-7, so the J call may be wrong. This CDR3 contains 15 residues. Germline values: CDR1 SGHVS, CDR2 FNYEAQ. Written as DNA, the CDR3 is TGTGCCAGCAGCCCCGGTGGTATGGGGCAATACGAGCAGTACTTC. Amino acid sequence: CASSPGGMGQYEQYF.

This clonotype was counted between two and nine times. CDR3 nucleotides: TGTGCCAGCAGACAGAGCAATAGCAATCAGCCCCAGCATTTT. Protein product: CASRQSNSNQPQHF. J is TRBJ1-5 and V is TRBV2; D unclear. The V end was cut by 6 bases, the J end by 0 bases, with 9 bases between. The V gene's germline CDR1 is SNHLY and CDR2 FYNNEI. The CDR3 runs to 14 residues. Full variable domain (remainder filled in from reference TRBV2 and TRBJ1-5): EPEVTQTPSHQVTQMGQEVILRCVPISNHLYFYWYRQILGQKVEFLVSFYNNEISEKSEIFDDQFSVERPDGSNFTLKIRSTKLEDSAMYFCASRQSNSNQPQHFGDGTRLSIL.

This clonotype has just a few counts. V usage is TRBV6-5 and J usage is TRBJ1-2; D is perhaps TRBD1 (5 bases). Germline V gene sequence: CDR1 MNHEY, CDR2 SVGAGI. Trimming left V 2 bases short and J 4 bases short, with 20 bases between. The CDR3 runs to 17 residues. The DNA of the CDR3 is TGTGCCAGCAGTTACCCCACCTTTGGGGGATTCGGCTATGGCTACACCTTC. This sequence encodes CASSYPTFGGFGYGYTF.